The 12 T cell receptor beta chains in this list originate from one sample, sequenced in a study of shared clonotypes between healthy human individuals. Here immunoSEQ multiplex PCR was the method, and the copy in TCRdb shows in-frame clones only, minus some. The sample holds millions of clones, roughly 92% seen once. Sequencing input: naive CD4+ T cells sorted from blood. Documented subset: CD45RA+ positively selected. These receptors originate from a man younger than 35 in good health.

V and J are TRBV2 and TRBJ2-6, with D possibly matching TRBD1 (6 bases). The V gene's germline CDR1 is SNHLY and CDR2 FYNNEI. The CDR3 extends over 17 amino acids. The V gene lost 5 bases and the J gene lost 0 bases, with 14 bases spanning the gap. The CDR3 DNA follows: TGTGCCAGCAGTTCCCACAGGGCAAACTCTGGGGCCAACGTCCTGACTTTC. Translating gives CASSSHRANSGANVLTF.

The V gene is TRBV5-1, the J gene TRBJ1-4; 7 nucleotides agree with TRBD1. Unmatched junction bases numbered 9, after V lost 4 bases and J lost 0 bases. The CDR3 has 17 residues. Per germline, CDR1 SGHRS and CDR2 YFSETQ. The CDR3 bases are TGCGCCAGCAGCCCGGGACAGTCTATACCAACTAATGAAAAACTGTTTTTT. It codes for CASSPGQSIPTNEKLFF.

The V call is TRBV9, the J call TRBJ2-6; D not certain. This CDR3 comprises 16 residues. V shed 4 bases and J shed 3 bases, with 14 bases lying between them. Per the germline V gene, CDR1 is SGDLS and CDR2 is YYNGEE. The CDR3, as DNA: TGTGCCAGCAGCTCCCACGTCTGGGGTGGGGCCAACGTCCTGACTTTC. Translating gives CASSSHVWGGANVLTF.

The genes are TRBV7-4 and TRBJ1-3; 7 nucleotides align to TRBD1. CDR1 and CDR2 from the germline V gene are SGHVT and SQSDAQ. There are 16 residues in the CDR3. The J segment lost 3 bases and the V segment lost 4 bases, leaving 9 bases of the junction unmatched. For the CDR3, the DNA is TGTGCCAGCAGCTCTGAACAGGGGAAGTATGGAAACACCATATATTTT. This gives the protein CASSSEQGKYGNTIYF.

The J gene is TRBJ2-2, the V gene TRBV6-1; D possibly corresponds to TRBD2 (5 bases). Germline CDR1 reads MNHNS; CDR2 reads SASEGT. The CDR3 is 14 residues long. Trimming stripped 6 bases from V and 4 bases from J, with 12 bases between. This CDR3 reads CASSLGVLTGELFF. The DNA for the CDR3 is TGTGCCAGCAGCCTGGGAGTCCTCACCGGGGAGCTGTTTTTT.

Worth noting for this clone: This sample also contains other DNA sequences that code for the same CDR3. The gene calls are TRBV5-4 and TRBJ2-5; D call uncertain. The V end lost 2 bases, the J end lost 1 base, and 6 bases lay between the germline ends. Germline V gene sequence: CDR1 SGHNT, CDR2 YYREEE (reference sequence). This CDR3 is built from 13 residues. DNA for the CDR3: TGTGCCAGCAGCTTTGGCCTCCAAGAGACCCAGTACTTC. This codes for CASSFGLQETQYF. Based on the CDR3 plus reference TRBV5-4 and TRBJ2-5, the full variable domain is ETGVTQSPTHLIKTRGQQVTLRCSSQSGHNTVSWYQQALGQGPQFIFQYYREEENGRGNFPPRFSGLQFPNYSSELNVNALELDDSALYLCASSFGLQETQYFGPGTRLLVL.

This chain connects TRBV4-3 to TRBJ2-2, with TRBD2 matching over 10 bases. CDR3 length: 16 amino acids. Germline values: CDR1 LGHNA, CDR2 YSLEER. J gave up 7 bases and V 0 bases, and 5 bases lay outside the gene matches. The CDR3 spells CASSQELAGEIGELFF. The CDR3 nucleotides are TGCGCCAGCAGCCAAGAGCTAGCGGGAGAGATCGGGGAGCTGTTTTTT.

This chain connects TRBV9 to TRBJ1-1, with 9 bases matching TRBD1. Germline V lookup: CDR1 SGDLS, CDR2 YYNGEE. With 4 bases clipped from V and 3 bases from J, the junction kept 16 bases outside the gene matches. The CDR3 length is 18 residues. CDR3 nucleotides: TGTGCCAGCAGCACCAACCCCCAGACAGGGGGAGTTCACACTGAAGCTTTCTTT. Amino acid sequence: CASSTNPQTGGVHTEAFF.

J is TRBJ2-7 and V is TRBV7-8; D ambiguous. Germline assignment: CDR1 SGHVS and CDR2 FQNEAQ. V lost 0 bases, J lost 0 bases, and 6 bases lay in between. The CDR3 has 14 residues. In DNA, the CDR3 is TGTGCCAGCAGCTTAGCGCCTAACTCCTACGAGCAGTACTTC. Translated, it gives CASSLAPNSYEQYF.

Only one count was recorded for this clone. The genes are TRBV10-3 and TRBJ2-3; 8 bases are shared with TRBD1. The germline gives CDR1 ENHRY, CDR2 SYGVKD. This CDR3 region has 19 residues. The V gene end was trimmed by 0 bases and the J gene end by 0 bases; junction bases not matched to a gene: 11. The CDR3 DNA is TGTGCCATCAGTGAGTCTCTGACAGGGGTACGTGATAGCACAGATACGCAGTATTTT. This translates into CAISESLTGVRDSTDTQYF.

V usage is TRBV5-4 and J usage is TRBJ2-5; TRBD1 matches 7 bases. V shed 4 bases, J shed 7 bases, and the junction held 16 bases outside the gene matches. In germline, CDR1 is SGHNT, CDR2 YYREEE (reference sequence). CDR3 length: 16 amino acids. CDR3 loop: CASSPPSTGTVGTQYF. The CDR3 nucleotides are TGTGCCAGCAGCCCCCCATCGACAGGGACCGTTGGGACCCAGTACTTC.

V and J are TRBV10-2 and TRBJ2-1; 9 bases line up with TRBD2. After removal of 5 bases from V and 1 base from J, the junction contained 9 bases not matched to a gene. Germline lookup yields CDR1 WSHSY and CDR2 SAAADI. This CDR3 region has 17 residues. The CDR3 bases are TGCGCCAGCAGTCTGACGCGTAGCGGGAGTTCCTACAATGAGCAGTTCTTC. Translated: CASSLTRSGSSYNEQFF.